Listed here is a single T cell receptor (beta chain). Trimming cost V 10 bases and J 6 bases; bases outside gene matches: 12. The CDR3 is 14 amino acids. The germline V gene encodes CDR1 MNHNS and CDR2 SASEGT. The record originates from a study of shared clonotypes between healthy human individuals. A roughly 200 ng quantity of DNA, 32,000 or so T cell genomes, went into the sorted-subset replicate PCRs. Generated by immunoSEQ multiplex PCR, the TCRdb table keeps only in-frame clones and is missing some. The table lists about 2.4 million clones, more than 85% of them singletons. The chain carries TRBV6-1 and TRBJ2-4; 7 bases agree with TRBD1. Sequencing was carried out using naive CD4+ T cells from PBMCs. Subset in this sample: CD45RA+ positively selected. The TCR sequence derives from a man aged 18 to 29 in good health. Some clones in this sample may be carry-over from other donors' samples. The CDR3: CATSIRGMGNIQYF. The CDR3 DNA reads TGTGCCACCTCAATCAGGGGGATGGGAAACATTCAGTACTTC.